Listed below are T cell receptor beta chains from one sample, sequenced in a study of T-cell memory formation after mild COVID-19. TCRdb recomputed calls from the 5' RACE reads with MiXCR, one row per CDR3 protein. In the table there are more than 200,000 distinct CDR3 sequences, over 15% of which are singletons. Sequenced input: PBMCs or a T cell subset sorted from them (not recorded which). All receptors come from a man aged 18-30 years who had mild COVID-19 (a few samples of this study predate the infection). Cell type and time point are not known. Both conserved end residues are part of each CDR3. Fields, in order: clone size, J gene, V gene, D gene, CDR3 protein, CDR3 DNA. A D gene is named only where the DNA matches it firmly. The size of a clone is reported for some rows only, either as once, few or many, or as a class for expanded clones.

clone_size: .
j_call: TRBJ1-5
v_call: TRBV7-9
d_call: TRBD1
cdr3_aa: CASSAGTGNNQPQHF
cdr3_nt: TGTGCCAGCAGCGCCGGGACAGGGAACAATCAGCCCCAGCATTTT

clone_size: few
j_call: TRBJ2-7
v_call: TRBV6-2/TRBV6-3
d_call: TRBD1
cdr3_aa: CASSRPGQGLYEQYF
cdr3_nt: TGTGCCAGCAGTAGGCCGGGACAGGGACTCTACGAGCAGTACTTC

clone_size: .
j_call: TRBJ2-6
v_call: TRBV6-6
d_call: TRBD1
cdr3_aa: CASRGTGRAGANVLTF
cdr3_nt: TGTGCCAGCAGGGGGACAGGGAGGGCTGGGGCCAACGTCCTGACTTTC

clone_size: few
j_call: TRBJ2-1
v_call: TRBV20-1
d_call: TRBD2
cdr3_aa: CRAGGARDEQFF
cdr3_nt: TGCAGAGCCGGGGGGGCCAGGGATGAGCAGTTCTTC

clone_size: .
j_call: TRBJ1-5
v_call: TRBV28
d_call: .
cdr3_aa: CASSTSEAGWNQPQHF
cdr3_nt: TGTGCCAGCAGTACGTCTGAGGCAGGCTGGAATCAGCCCCAGCATTTT

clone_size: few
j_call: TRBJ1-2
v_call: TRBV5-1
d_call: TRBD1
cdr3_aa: CASSSQGAGYTF
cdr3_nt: TGCGCCAGCAGCTCCCAGGGGGCTGGCTACACCTTC

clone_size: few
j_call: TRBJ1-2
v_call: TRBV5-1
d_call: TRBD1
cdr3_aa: CASSSAGGLYGYTF
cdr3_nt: TGCGCCAGCAGCTCTGCAGGGGGCCTCTATGGCTACACCTTC

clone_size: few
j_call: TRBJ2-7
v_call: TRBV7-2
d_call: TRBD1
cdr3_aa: CASSIKRQGARGEQYF
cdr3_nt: TGTGCCAGCAGCATTAAAAGACAGGGGGCACGGGGCGAGCAGTACTTC

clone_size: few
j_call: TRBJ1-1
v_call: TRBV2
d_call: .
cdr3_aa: CASRQDRNTEAFF
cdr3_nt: TGTGCCAGCAGGCAGGACAGGAACACTGAAGCTTTCTTT

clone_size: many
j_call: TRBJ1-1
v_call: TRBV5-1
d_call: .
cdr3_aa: CASSFVGGTQSEAFF
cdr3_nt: TGCGCCAGCAGCTTCGTTGGGGGGACCCAGTCTGAAGCTTTCTTT

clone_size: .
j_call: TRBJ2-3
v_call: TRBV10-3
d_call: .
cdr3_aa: CAIRTRGLGGYTDTQYF
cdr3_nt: TGTGCCATCAGGACCCGCGGACTAGGGGGGTACACAGATACGCAGTATTTT

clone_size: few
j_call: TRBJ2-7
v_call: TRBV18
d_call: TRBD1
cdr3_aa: CASSPGQGTEQYF
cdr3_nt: TGTGCCAGCTCACCGGGACAGGGGACCGAGCAGTACTTC

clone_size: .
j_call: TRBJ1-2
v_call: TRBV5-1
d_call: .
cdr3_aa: CASKPAGQDGYTF
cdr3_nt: TGCGCCAGCAAGCCCGCGGGTCAGGATGGCTACACCTTC

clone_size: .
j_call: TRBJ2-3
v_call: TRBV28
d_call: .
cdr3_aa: CASSLSPGSTDTQYF
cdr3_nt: TGTGCCAGCAGTTTGTCGCCAGGGTCTACAGATACGCAGTATTTT

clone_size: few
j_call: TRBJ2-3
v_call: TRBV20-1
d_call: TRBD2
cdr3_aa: CSARAGGRTDTQYF
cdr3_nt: TGCAGTGCTAGAGCGGGGGGACGCACAGATACGCAGTATTTT

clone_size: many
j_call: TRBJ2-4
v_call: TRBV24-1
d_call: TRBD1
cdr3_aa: CATSEGQGGKNIQYF
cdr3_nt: TGTGCCACCAGTGAGGGACAGGGGGGGAAAAACATTCAGTACTTC